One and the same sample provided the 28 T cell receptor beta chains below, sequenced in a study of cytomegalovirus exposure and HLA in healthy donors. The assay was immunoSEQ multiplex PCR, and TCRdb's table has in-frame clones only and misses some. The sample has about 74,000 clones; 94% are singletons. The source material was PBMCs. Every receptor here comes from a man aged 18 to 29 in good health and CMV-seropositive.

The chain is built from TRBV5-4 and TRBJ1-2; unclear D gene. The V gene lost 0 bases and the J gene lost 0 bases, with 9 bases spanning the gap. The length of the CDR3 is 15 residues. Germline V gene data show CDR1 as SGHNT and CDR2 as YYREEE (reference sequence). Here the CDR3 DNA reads TGTGCCAGCAGCTTGGCCGGAGGGTCTAACTATGGCTACACCTTC. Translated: CASSLAGGSNYGYTF. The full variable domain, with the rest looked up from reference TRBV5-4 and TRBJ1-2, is ETGVTQSPTHLIKTRGQQVTLRCSSQSGHNTVSWYQQALGQGPQFIFQYYREEENGRGNFPPRFSGLQFPNYSSELNVNALELDDSALYLCASSLAGGSNYGYTFGSGTRLTVV.

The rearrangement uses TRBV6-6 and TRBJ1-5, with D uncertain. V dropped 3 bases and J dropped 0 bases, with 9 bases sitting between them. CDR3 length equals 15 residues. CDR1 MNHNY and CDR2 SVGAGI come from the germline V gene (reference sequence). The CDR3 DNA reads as TGTGCCAGCAGTTATGTGGCAGATAGCAATCAGCCCCAGCATTTT. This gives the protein CASSYVADSNQPQHF.

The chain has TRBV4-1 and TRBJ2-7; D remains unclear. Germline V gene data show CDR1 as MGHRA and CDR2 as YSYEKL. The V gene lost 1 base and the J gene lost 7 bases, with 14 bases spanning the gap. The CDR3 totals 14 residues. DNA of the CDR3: TGCGCCAGCAGCCAAGGTGTCAGGATGCAAGAGCAGTACTTC. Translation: CASSQGVRMQEQYF.

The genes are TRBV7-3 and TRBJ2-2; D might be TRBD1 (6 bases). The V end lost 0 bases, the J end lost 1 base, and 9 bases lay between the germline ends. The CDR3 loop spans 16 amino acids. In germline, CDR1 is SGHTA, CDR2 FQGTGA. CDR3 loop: CASSLTGTLNTGELFF. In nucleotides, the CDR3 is TGTGCCAGCAGCTTAACGGGGACACTGAACACCGGGGAGCTGTTTTTT. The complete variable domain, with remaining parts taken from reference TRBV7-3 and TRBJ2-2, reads GAGVSQTPSNKVTEKGKYVELRCDPISGHTALYWYRQSLGQGPEFLIYFQGTGAADDSGLPNDRFFAVRPEGSVSTLKIQRTERGDSAVYLCASSLTGTLNTGELFFGEGSRLTVL.

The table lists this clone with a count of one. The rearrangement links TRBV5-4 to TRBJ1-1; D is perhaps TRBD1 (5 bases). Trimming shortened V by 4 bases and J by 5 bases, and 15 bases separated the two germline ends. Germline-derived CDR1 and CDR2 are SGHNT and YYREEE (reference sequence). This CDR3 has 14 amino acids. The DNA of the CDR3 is TGTGCCAGCAGCCCGGGGGGGGTGGGGACTGAAGCTTTCTTT. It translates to CASSPGGVGTEAFF.

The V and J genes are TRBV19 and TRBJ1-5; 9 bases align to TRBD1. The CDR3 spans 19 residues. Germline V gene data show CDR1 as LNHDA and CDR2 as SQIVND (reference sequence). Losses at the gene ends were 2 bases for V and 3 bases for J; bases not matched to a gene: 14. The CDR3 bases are TGTGCCAGTAGTATAATTCGGGGACAGGGAAAGAGATTCAATCAGCCCCAGCATTTT. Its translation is CASSIIRGQGKRFNQPQHF.

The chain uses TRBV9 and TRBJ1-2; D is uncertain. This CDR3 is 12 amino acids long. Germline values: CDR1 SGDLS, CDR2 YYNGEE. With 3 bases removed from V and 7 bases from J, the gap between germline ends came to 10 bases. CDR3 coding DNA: TGTGCCAGCAGCGGAAGAGGGTTTGGCTACACCTTC. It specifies CASSGRGFGYTF.

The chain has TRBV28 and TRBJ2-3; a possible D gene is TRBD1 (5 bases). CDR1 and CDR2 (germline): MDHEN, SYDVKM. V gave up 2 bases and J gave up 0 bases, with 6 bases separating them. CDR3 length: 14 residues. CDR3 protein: CASSLTGSTDTQYF. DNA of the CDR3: TGTGCCAGCAGTTTAACAGGAAGCACAGATACGCAGTATTTT.

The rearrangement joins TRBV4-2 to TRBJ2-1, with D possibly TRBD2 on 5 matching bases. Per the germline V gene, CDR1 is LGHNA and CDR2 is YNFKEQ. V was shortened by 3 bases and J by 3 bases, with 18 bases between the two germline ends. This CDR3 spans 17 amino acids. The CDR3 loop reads CASSQAEGAVYYNEQFF. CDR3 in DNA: TGTGCCAGCAGCCAGGCCGAGGGAGCGGTATACTACAATGAGCAGTTCTTC.

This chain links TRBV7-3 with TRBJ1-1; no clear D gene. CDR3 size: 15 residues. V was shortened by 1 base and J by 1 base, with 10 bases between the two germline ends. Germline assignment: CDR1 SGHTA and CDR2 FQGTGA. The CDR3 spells CASSLNREGNTEAFF. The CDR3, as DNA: TGTGCCAGCAGCTTAAATAGGGAGGGGAACACTGAAGCTTTCTTT.

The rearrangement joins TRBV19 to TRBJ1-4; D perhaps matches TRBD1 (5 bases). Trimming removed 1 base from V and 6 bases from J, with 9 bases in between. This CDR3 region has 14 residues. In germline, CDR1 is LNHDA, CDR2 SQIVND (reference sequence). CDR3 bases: TGTGCCAGTAGTATAGTCGGGGGGGATGAAAAACTGTTTTTT. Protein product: CASSIVGGDEKLFF.

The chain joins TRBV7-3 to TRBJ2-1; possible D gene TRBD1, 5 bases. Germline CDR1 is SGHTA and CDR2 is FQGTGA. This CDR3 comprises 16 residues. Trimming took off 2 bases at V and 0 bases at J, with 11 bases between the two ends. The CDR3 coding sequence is TGTGCCAGCAGCTTAGGGGCGGCGAGCTCCTACAATGAGCAGTTCTTC. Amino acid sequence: CASSLGAASSYNEQFF.

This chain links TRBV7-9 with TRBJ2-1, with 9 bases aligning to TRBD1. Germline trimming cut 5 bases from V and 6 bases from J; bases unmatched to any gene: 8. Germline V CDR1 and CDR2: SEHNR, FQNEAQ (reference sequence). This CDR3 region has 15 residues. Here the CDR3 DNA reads TGTGCCAGCAGCCCCCGGGACAGGGACGGCAATGAGCAGTTCTTC. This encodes CASSPRDRDGNEQFF.

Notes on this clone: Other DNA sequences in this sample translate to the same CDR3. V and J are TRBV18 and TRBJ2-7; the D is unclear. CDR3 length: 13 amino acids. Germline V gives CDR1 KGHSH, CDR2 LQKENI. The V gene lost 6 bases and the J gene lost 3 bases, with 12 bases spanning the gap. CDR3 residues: CASSPPSGYEQYF. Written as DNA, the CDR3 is TGTGCCAGCTCCCCGCCGAGTGGCTACGAGCAGTACTTC. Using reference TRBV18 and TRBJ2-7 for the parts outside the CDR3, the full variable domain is NAGVMQNPRHLVRRRGQEARLRCSPMKGHSHVYWYRQLPEEGLKFMVYLQKENIIDESGMPKERFSAEFPKEGPSILRIQQVVRGDSAAYFCASSPPSGYEQYFGPGTRLTVT.

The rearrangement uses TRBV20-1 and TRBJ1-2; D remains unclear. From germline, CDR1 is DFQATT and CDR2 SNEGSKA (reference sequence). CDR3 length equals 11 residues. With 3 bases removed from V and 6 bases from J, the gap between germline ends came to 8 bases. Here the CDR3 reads CSASRLDGYTF. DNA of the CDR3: TGCAGTGCTAGTCGGTTGGATGGCTACACCTTC.

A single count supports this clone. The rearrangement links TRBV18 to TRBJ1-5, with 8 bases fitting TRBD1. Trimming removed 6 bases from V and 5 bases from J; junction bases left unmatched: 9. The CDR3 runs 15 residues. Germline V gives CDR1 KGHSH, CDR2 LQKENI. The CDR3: CASSPDPRGHQPQHF. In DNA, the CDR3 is TGTGCCAGCTCCCCCGATCCCAGGGGGCATCAGCCCCAGCATTTT.

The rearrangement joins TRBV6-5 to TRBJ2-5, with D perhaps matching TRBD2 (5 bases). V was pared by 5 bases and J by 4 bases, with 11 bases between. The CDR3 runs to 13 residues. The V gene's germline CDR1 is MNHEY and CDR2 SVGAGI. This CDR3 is CASSGSWRETQYF. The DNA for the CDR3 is TGTGCCAGCAGTGGGAGCTGGAGAGAGACCCAGTACTTC.

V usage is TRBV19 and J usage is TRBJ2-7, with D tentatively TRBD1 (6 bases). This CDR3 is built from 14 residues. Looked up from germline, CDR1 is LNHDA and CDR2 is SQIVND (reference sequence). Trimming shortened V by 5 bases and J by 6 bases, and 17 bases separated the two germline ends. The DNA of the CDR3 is TGTGCCAGTAGTCCACAGGGCGTCCCACTCGAGCAGTACTTC. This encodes CASSPQGVPLEQYF.

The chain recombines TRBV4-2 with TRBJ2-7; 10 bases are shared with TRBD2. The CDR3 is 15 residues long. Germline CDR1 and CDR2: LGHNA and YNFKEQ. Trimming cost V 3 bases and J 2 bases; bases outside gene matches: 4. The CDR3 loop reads CASSQVAGGAYEQYF. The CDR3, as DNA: TGTGCCAGCAGCCAGGTAGCGGGAGGAGCCTACGAGCAGTACTTC.

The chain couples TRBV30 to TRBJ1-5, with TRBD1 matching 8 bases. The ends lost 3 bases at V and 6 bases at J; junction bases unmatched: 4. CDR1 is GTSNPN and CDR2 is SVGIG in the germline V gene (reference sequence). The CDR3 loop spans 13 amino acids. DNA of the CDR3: TGTGCCTGGAGCGGGGACAGGTTTCAGCCCCAGCATTTT. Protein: CAWSGDRFQPQHF.

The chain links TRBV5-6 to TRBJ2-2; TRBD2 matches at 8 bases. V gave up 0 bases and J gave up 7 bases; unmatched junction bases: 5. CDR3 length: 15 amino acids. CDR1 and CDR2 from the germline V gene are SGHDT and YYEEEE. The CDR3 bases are TGTGCCAGCAGCTTGGGAGCGGGAGTGAGCGGGGAGCTGTTTTTT. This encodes CASSLGAGVSGELFF.

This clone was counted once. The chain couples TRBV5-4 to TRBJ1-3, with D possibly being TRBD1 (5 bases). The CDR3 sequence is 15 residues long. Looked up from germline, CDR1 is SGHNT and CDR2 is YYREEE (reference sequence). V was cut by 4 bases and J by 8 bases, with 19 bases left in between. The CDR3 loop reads CASSAWGLSEDTIYF. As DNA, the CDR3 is TGTGCCAGCAGCGCGTGGGGACTATCGGAGGACACCATATATTTT.

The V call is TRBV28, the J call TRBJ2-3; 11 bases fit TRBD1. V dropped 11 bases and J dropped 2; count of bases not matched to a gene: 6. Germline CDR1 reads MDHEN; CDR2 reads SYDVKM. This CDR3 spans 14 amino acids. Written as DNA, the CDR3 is TGTGCCTGGGGACAGGGGGGAAACACAGATACGCAGTATTTT. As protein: CAWGQGGNTDTQYF.

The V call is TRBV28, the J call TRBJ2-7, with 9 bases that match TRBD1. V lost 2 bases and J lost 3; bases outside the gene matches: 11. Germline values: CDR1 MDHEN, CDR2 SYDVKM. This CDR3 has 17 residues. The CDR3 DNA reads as TGTGCCAGCAGTTTACTGACCTCCGGGACAGGGAGCTACGAGCAGTACTTC. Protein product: CASSLLTSGTGSYEQYF.

The CDR3 nucleotides are TGTGCCAGCAGCACCATGGGGGCGGCAAAGGGCGATGAGCAGTTCTTC. Its translation: CASSTMGAAKGDEQFF. The chain carries TRBV6-6 and TRBJ2-1, with a weak D call TRBD1 (6 bases). CDR3 length equals 16 residues. Trimming pared 6 bases from V and 8 bases from J, leaving 23 bases between. Germline CDR1 and CDR2: MNHNY and SVGAGI (reference sequence).

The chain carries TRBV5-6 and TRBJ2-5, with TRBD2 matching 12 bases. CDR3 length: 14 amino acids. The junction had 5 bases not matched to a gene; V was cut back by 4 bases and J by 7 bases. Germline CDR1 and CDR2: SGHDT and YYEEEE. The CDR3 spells CASSPGTSGSTQYF. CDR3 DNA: TGTGCCAGCAGCCCCGGGACTAGCGGGTCGACCCAGTACTTC.

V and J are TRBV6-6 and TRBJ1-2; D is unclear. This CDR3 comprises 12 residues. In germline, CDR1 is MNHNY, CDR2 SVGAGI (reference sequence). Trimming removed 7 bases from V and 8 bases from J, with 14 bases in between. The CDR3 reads CASKEGPLGYTF. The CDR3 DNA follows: TGTGCCAGCAAAGAGGGCCCTCTCGGCTACACCTTC.

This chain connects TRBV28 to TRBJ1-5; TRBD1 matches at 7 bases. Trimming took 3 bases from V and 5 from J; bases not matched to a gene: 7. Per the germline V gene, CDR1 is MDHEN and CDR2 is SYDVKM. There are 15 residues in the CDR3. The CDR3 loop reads CASSFRDRAYQPQHF. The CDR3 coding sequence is TGTGCCAGCAGTTTCCGCGACAGGGCGTATCAGCCCCAGCATTTT.